This T cell receptor (beta chain) was recorded in a study of T cells of healthy individuals. MiXCR, run by TCRdb on the 5' RACE reads, gives a single entry per CDR3 protein. The sample contains 35,000 to 45,000 distinct CDR3 sequences, 4% to 5.5% of which appear only once. This CDR3 comprises 14 residues. V was trimmed by 6 bases and J by 7 bases, leaving 16 bases between them. Germline CDR1 SNHLY, CDR2 FYNNEI. The V call is TRBV2, the J call TRBJ2-1; D gene uncertain. This sequence originates from a human donor in good health. DNA for the CDR3: TGTGCCAGCAGAGGCGCCGGAATACTTAATGAGCAGTTCTTC. This gives the protein CASRGAGILNEQFF.